A single sample is the source of the 17 T cell receptor beta chains below, sequenced in a study of glioma-infiltrating T cells. The iRepertoire nested amplicon-rescue multiplex PCR amplified TCR alpha and beta CDR3s from RNA. TCRdb reprocessed the multiplex PCR reads with MiXCR, giving one entry per CDR3 protein. Of about 190,000 distinct CDR3 sequences detected, roughly a third appear once; the ten largest clones hold about 19%. Material: glioma tissue, nonneoplastic brain tissue, or PBMCs (not recorded which). These TCRs come from a human donor with low-grade glioma or glioblastoma, undergoing nonglioma brain surgery, or in good health (not recorded which).

Notes on this clonotype: One end of the junction is discordant with germline, which a read error may explain. The chain employs TRBV20-1 and TRBJ2-3; a weak D match, TRBD2 (5 bases). Germline assignment: CDR1 DFQATT and CDR2 SNEGSKA (reference sequence). The CDR3 runs to 13 residues. This CDR3 is CSKLDVVGDTQYF. DNA of the CDR3: TGCTCAAAGCTAGATGTCGTGGGAGATACACAGTATTTT.

This clonotype was picked up many times. The chain has TRBV10-3 and TRBJ2-1; TRBD1 matches 9 bases. Germline trimming cut 2 bases from V and 0 bases from J; bases unmatched to any gene: 5. The CDR3 has 17 residues. CDR1 is ENHRY and CDR2 is SYGVKD in the germline V gene. CDR3 residues: CAISERGQGGSYNEQFF. The DNA of the CDR3 is TGTGCCATCAGTGAGAGGGGACAGGGCGGCTCCTACAATGAGCAGTTCTTC.

The V and J genes are TRBV27 and TRBJ2-1, with 13 bases identical to TRBD2. The J call is in doubt because the DNA end fits TRBJ2-7 better. Germline loops: CDR1 MNHEY, CDR2 SMNVEV (reference sequence). This CDR3 is built from 16 residues. The CDR3 sequence: CASSPLGLAGAYEQYF. The CDR3, as DNA: TGTGCCAGCAGTCCCCTAGGACTAGCGGGAGCCTACGAGCAGTACTTC.

A word on this clonotype: A single base separates this from a much larger clone, so it may be a read error. The chain joins TRBV3-1 to TRBJ2-1; tentative D call: TRBD2 (5 bases). The CDR3 has 15 residues. The germline V gene encodes CDR1 LGHDT and CDR2 YNNKEL (reference sequence). V lost 4 bases to trimming and J lost 5 bases, with 15 bases between them. In DNA form, the CDR3 reads TGTGCCAGCAGCCGGATGAGACCAGCGGACAATGAGCAGTTCTTC. It specifies CASSRMRPADNEQFF.

As regards this clonotype: Lacking the conserved final phenylalanine or tryptophan, this CDR3 likely reflects a read error. The genes are TRBV20-1 and TRBJ1-2, with D uncertain. Germline CDR1 is DFQATT and CDR2 is SNEGSKA (reference sequence). The V and J ends lost 5 bases and 7 bases respectively, with 20 bases between them. This CDR3 comprises 14 residues. CDR3: CSAVNIGNPTGYTL. The CDR3 DNA reads as TGCAGTGCTGTAAACATCGGGAACCCCACTGGCTACACCCTC.

This clonotype was detected many times. The junction and the germline gene differ at one end; a read error may be behind it. The chain uses TRBV7-7 and TRBJ2-1; TRBD1 agrees at 7 bases. CDR1 and CDR2 (germline): SSHAT, FNYEAQ (reference sequence). The CDR3 runs to 14 residues. CDR3 region: CASSSLGGWNEQFF. In DNA, the CDR3 is TGTGCTAGCAGCTCGCTAGGGGGCTGGAATGAGCAGTTCTTC.

Details on this clonotype: One base away lies a much larger clone, so this may be a sequencing read error. The chain joins TRBV20-1 to TRBJ2-7; perhaps TRBD1 as D (5 bases). The CDR3 length is 16 residues. The V end was cut by 2 bases, the J end by 4 bases, with 21 bases between. Germline assignment: CDR1 DFQATT and CDR2 SNEGSKA (reference sequence). CDR3 sequence (DNA): TGCAGTGCTAGATCCGGGTTGGGGCCCCGGTTGTACGAGCAGTACTTC. This encodes CSARSGLGPRLYEQYF.

V and J are TRBV18 and TRBJ2-7, with D unresolved. Germline V gene lookup returns CDR1 KGHSH and CDR2 LQKENI. This CDR3 has 13 residues. V was clipped by 3 bases and J by 9 bases, with 15 bases between them. CDR3 DNA sequence: TGTGCCAGCTCACCGCCGGTACCTACGGTGCAGTACTTC. As protein: CASSPPVPTVQYF.

This clonotype was counted at least ten times. The rearrangement links TRBV20-1 to TRBJ2-1; D is undetermined. This CDR3 region has 13 residues. Germline lookup yields CDR1 DFQATT and CDR2 SNEGSKA (reference sequence). V lost 3 bases, J lost 6 bases, and 12 bases lay in between. CDR3 residues: CSASPGAPNEQFF. CDR3 nucleotide sequence: TGCAGTGCTAGTCCGGGCGCGCCCAATGAGCAGTTCTTC.

This rearrangement joins TRBV6-5 to TRBJ1-2; D ambiguous. Trimming took 2 bases from V and 8 from J, leaving 15 bases between them. The CDR3 is 14 residues long. Germline values: CDR1 MNHEY, CDR2 SVGAGI. The CDR3 region is CASSYGRASGGYTF. The CDR3 region has the DNA TGTGCCAGCAGTTACGGACGGGCCTCGGGAGGCTACACCTTC.

This clonotype was recorded at least ten times. The chain uses TRBV7-2 and TRBJ2-5; perhaps TRBD2 as D (5 bases). V lost 1 base, J lost 1 base, and 13 bases lay in between. The CDR3 spans 16 residues. CDR1 and CDR2 (germline): SGHTA, FQGNSA. CDR3 protein: CASSLVAGSAQETQYF. The CDR3 nucleotides read TGTGCCAGCAGCTTAGTGGCGGGTTCCGCCCAAGAGACCCAGTACTTC.

There are a few counts of this clonotype. The gene calls are TRBV10-2 and TRBJ2-7; unclear D gene. Germline CDR1 is WSHSY and CDR2 is SAAADI. The V end lost 4 bases, the J end lost 6 bases, and 16 bases lay between the germline ends. CDR3 length: 14 residues. The CDR3 nucleotides read TGCGCCAGCAGTGGAAGTTTCGAGCGACGCGAGCAGTACTTC. Protein sequence: CASSGSFERREQYF.

The table lists this clonotype with many counts. The J gene is TRBJ2-3, the V gene TRBV10-3, with D possibly being TRBD1 (7 bases). Germline V CDR1 and CDR2: ENHRY, SYGVKD. Trimming removed 6 bases at V and 2 bases at J, with 12 bases between. CDR3 length: 14 residues. Here the CDR3 reads CAIRGGQNTDTQYF. CDR3 nucleotides: TGTGCCATCAGGGGGGGACAGAACACAGATACGCAGTATTTT.

The chain is built from TRBV12-5 and TRBJ1-1; D possibly corresponds to TRBD1 (5 bases). The CDR3 loop spans 14 amino acids. Trimming left V 2 bases short and J 4 bases short, with 11 bases between. Germline V lookup: CDR1 LGHNT, CDR2 FRNRAP. The CDR3 region has the DNA TGTGCTAGTGGTTTGATAGGGGAACCCACTGAAGCTTTCTTT. This translates into CASGLIGEPTEAFF.

This sequence joins TRBV12-3 or TRBV12-4 and TRBJ2-5; 13 bases are a match to TRBD2. There are 16 residues in the CDR3. Germline trimming cut 6 bases from V and 2 bases from J; bases unmatched to any gene: 6. CDR3: CASSVGGLAGQETQYF. The CDR3, as DNA: TGTGCCAGCAGCGTAGGGGGACTAGCGGGACAAGAGACCCAGTACTTC.

This clonotype was observed many times. The chain couples TRBV19 to TRBJ1-5; D gene unclear. The germline V gene has CDR1 LNHDA and CDR2 SQIVND (reference sequence). The CDR3 has 14 residues. Trimming removed 0 bases at V and 0 bases at J, with 3 bases between. Here the CDR3 reads CASSIEDSNQPQHF. The CDR3, as DNA: TGTGCCAGTAGTATAGAAGATAGCAATCAGCCCCAGCATTTT.

This clonotype was counted ten times or more. The rearrangement links TRBV27 to TRBJ2-7; 10 bases line up with TRBD2. The CDR3 extends over 14 amino acids. Germline trimming cut 5 bases from V and 6 bases from J; bases unmatched to any gene: 7. Germline CDR1 and CDR2: MNHEY and SMNVEV (reference sequence). The CDR3 protein is CASSPGLAVGEQYF. The DNA for the CDR3 is TGTGCCAGCAGTCCCGGACTAGCGGTGGGCGAGCAGTACTTC.